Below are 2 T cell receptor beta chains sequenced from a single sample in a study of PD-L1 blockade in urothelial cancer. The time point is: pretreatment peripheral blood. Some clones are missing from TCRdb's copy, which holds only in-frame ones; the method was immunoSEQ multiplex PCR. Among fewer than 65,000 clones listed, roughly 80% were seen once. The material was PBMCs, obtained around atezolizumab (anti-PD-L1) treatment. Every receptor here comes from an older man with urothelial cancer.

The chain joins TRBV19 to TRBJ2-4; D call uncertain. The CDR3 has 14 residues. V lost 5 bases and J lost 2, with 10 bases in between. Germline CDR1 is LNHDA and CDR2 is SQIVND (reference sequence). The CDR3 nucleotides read TGTGCCAGTAGTTTACCCGGTTCCAAAAACATTCAGTACTTC. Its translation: CASSLPGSKNIQYF.

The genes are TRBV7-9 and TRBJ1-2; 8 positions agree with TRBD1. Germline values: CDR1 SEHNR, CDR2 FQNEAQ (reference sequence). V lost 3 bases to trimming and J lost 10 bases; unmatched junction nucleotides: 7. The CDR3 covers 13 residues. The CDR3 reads CASSFGQGDPYTF. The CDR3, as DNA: TGTGCCAGCAGCTTCGGACAGGGAGACCCCTACACCTTC.